In its sample, the clone carrying this T cell receptor beta chain was seen a few times. Its antigen is not identified. These data originate in a study of beta chain features in type 1 diabetes. Deletions cut 0 bases from V and 3 bases from J, with 6 bases between. The CDR3 length is 13 residues. Germline V gene lookup returns CDR1 LGHNA and CDR2 YSLEER. Every isolated RNA sample was fully reverse transcribed, so sequencing captured expressed TCRB transcripts. Only in-frame clones appear in the TCRdb table, and some are missing; sequencing was by immunoSEQ multiplex PCR. The sample consists of roughly 150,000 clones, around 63% of them appearing once. General study findings and limits: Moderately but significantly shorter TCRB CDR3s were found in Type 1 diabetes patients in all four CD4+ subsets.

J is TRBJ2-7 and V is TRBV4-3; D call uncertain. What was sequenced was naive CD4+ T cells from blood. This TCR derives from a man aged 25 to 40 with type 1 diabetes. CDR3 DNA: TGCGCCAGCAGCCAAGACGCTAGCTACGAGCAGTACTTC. It is translated as CASSQDASYEQYF.